Listed below are T cell receptor beta chains from one sample, sequenced in a study of CD8+ T cells in alopecia areata. Sequencing used immunoSEQ multiplex PCR; TCRdb keeps in-frame clones, though not all of them. The sample yields approximately 63,000 clones, 50% to 75% seen once. Sequenced here: CD8+ T cells sorted from blood, sampled at week 0. These receptor sequences come from a human donor with alopecia areata. CDR3s include the opening cysteine and the closing phenylalanine or tryptophan. A D gene is named only where the DNA matches it firmly. Expanded clones are given a class, and other clones once, few, many or no size at all.

d_call j_call v_call clone_size cdr3_aa cdr3_nt
. TRBJ2-5 TRBV7-9 few CASSLGPAQYF TGTGCCAGCAGCTTAGGTCCGGCCCAGTACTTC
. TRBJ2-3 TRBV9 few CASSVAGSTDTQYF TGTGCCAGCAGCGTAGCGGGAAGCACAGATACGCAGTATTTT
. TRBJ2-7 TRBV10-3 few CAISGAGTGATYPHEQYF TGTGCCATCAGTGGCGCCGGGACGGGAGCGACTTATCCCCACGAGCAGTACTTC
. TRBJ2-2 TRBV29-1 few CSVPRPNTGELFF TGCAGCGTTCCCCGACCGAACACCGGGGAGCTGTTTTTT
. TRBJ1-2 TRBV7-9 . CASSLANPNYGYTF TGTGCCAGCAGCTTAGCGAACCCGAACTATGGCTACACCTTC
. TRBJ1-5 TRBV27 . CASSLDGLTGNQPQHF TGTGCCAGCAGTCTAGACGGGCTAACCGGCAATCAGCCCCAGCATTTT
. TRBJ1-5 TRBV28 . CASSPLTQGNQPQHF TGTGCCAGCAGCCCCCTCACACAAGGCAATCAGCCCCAGCATTTT
. TRBJ2-2 TRBV5-1 . CASSFRSGETGELFF TGCGCCAGCAGCTTTAGATCAGGGGAAACCGGGGAGCTGTTTTTT
. TRBJ2-7 TRBV25-1 few CASLAGQYF TGTGCCAGCTTGGCTGGGCAGTACTTC
. TRBJ1-1 TRBV2 . CASSENMNTEAFF TGTGCCAGCAGTGAGAACATGAACACTGAAGCTTTCTTT
. TRBJ1-1 TRBV6-5 . CASISRGEAFF TGTGCCAGCATCTCACGGGGGGAGGCTTTCTTT
TRBD2 TRBJ2-7 TRBV4-1 . CASSQEGLAGSSEQYF TGCGCCAGCAGCCAAGAGGGACTAGCGGGGTCTTCCGAGCAGTACTTC
. TRBJ2-5 TRBV2 few CATRRGGYQETQYF TGTGCCACTAGGAGGGGCGGGTACCAAGAGACCCAGTACTTC
TRBD1 TRBJ2-1 TRBV27 . CASSGVRQGANEQFF TGTGCCAGCAGTGGCGTCCGGCAGGGGGCGAATGAGCAGTTCTTC
. TRBJ1-1 TRBV29-1 . CSVETGHQVEAFF TGCAGCGTTGAAACAGGGCACCAGGTTGAAGCTTTCTTT
. TRBJ2-7 TRBV19 . CASSMGPSSYEQYF TGTGCCAGTAGTATGGGACCCAGCTCCTACGAGCAGTACTTC
TRBD2 TRBJ2-1 TRBV5-1 many CASSIGTSGVYNEQFF TGCGCCAGCAGCATCGGGACTAGCGGGGTTTACAATGAGCAGTTCTTC
TRBD1 TRBJ2-7 TRBV6-6 . CASQGVAYEQYF TGTGCCAGCCAGGGGGTCGCGTACGAGCAGTACTTC
. TRBJ1-2 TRBV6-5 . CASSYRTEDGYTF TGTGCCAGCAGTTACCGGACAGAGGATGGCTACACCTTC
. TRBJ2-1 TRBV5-1 once CASSLQTGEVVAGGFHNEQFF TGCGCCAGCAGCCTCCAGACAGGGGAGGTCGTGGCGGGAGGGTTCCACAATGAGCAGTTCTTC
TRBD2 TRBJ2-7 TRBV4-3 few CASSQDKRGGTYEQYF TGCGCCAGCAGCCAAGATAAGCGGGGAGGGACCTACGAGCAGTACTTC
TRBD2 TRBJ2-3 TRBV4-3 . CASSQGTSGSTDTQYF TGCGCCAGCAGCCAAGGGACTAGCGGGAGCACAGATACGCAGTATTTT
. TRBJ2-3 TRBV7-9 once CASSFGTDTQYF TGTGCCAGCAGCTTCGGCACAGATACGCAGTATTTT
TRBD1 TRBJ1-1 TRBV7-8 . CASSLGGQGEMNTEAFF TGTGCCAGCAGCTTAGGGGGACAGGGAGAGATGAACACTGAAGCTTTCTTT
. TRBJ2-1 TRBV27 . CASSLLLNNEQFF TGTGCCAGCAGTTTGCTACTGAACAATGAGCAGTTCTTC
. TRBJ1-1 TRBV4-3 . CASSHTLIRGAEAFF TGCGCCAGCAGCCACACCCTGATCAGAGGCGCTGAAGCTTTCTTT
. TRBJ2-1 TRBV9 . CASSATRGDSYNEQFF TGTGCCAGCAGCGCTACCCGGGGAGACTCCTACAATGAGCAGTTCTTC
. TRBJ2-6 TRBV6-4 . CASGSGESGANVLTF TGTGCCAGCGGTTCAGGGGAGTCTGGGGCCAACGTCCTGACTTTC
TRBD2 TRBJ2-1 TRBV28 few CASSLIGGLAGGNEQFF TGTGCCAGCAGCTTAATCGGAGGGCTAGCGGGAGGGAATGAGCAGTTCTTC
TRBD2 TRBJ2-1 TRBV9 . CASSVGWTSGSYEQFF TGTGCCAGCAGCGTAGGCTGGACTAGCGGGAGTTATGAGCAGTTCTTC
TRBD2 TRBJ2-3 TRBV9 once CASSGRDSGGATDTQYF TGTGCCAGCAGCGGAAGGGATAGCGGGGGGGCCACAGATACGCAGTATTTT
. TRBJ1-2 TRBV7-9 many CASSLAPGRSYGYTF TGTGCCAGCAGCTTAGCTCCAGGGCGGTCCTATGGCTACACCTTC
TRBD2 TRBJ2-7 TRBV4-3 . CASSQDGSSGTFEQYF TGCGCCAGCAGCCAAGATGGGAGTAGCGGGACATTCGAGCAGTACTTC
. TRBJ1-6 TRBV4-1 few CASSQDSGNSPLHF TGCGCCAGCAGCCAAGATTCGGGAAATTCACCCCTCCACTTT
. TRBJ1-1 TRBV27 . CASSPSGGATEAFF TGTGCCAGCAGTCCTAGTGGGGGGGCAACTGAAGCTTTCTTT
. TRBJ2-1 TRBV4-3 . CASSQAGLPRFNEQFF TGCGCCAGCAGCCAAGCCGGCCTCCCCCGATTCAATGAGCAGTTCTTC
TRBD1 TRBJ1-2 TRBV29-1 few CSVENRGDHGYTF TGCAGCGTTGAAAACAGGGGGGACCATGGCTACACCTTC
. TRBJ1-2 TRBV4-1 few CASSQDAGDGYTF TGCGCCAGCAGCCAAGACGCAGGGGATGGCTACACCTTC